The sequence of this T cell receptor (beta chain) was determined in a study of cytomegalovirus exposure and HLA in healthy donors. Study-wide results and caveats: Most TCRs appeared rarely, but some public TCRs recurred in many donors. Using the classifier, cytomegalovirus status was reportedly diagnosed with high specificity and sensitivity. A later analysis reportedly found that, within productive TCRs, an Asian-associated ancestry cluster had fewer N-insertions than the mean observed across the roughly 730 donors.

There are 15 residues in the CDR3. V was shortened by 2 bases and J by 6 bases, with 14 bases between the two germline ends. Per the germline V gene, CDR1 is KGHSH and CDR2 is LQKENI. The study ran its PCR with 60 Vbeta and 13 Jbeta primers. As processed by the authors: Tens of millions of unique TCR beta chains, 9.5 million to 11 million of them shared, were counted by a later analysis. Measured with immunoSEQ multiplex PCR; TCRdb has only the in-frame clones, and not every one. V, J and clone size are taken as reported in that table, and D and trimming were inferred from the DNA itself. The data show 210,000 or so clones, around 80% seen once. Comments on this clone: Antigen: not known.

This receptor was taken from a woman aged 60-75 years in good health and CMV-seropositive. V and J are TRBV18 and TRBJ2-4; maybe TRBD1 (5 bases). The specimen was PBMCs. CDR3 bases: TGTGCCAGCTCACCATCAGCGTTCCAGGGAAACATTCAGTACTTC. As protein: CASSPSAFQGNIQYF.